The 2 T cell receptor beta chains reported below all come from one sample, sequenced in a study of T cells after yellow fever vaccination. TCRdb processed the 5' RACE reads anew with MiXCR; each CDR3 protein has one entry. The profile shows 250,000 or so distinct CDR3 sequences, 6.9% of them singletons. The material was CD4+ T cells sorted from PBMCs, obtained 15 days after the yellow fever booster vaccination. Receptors originate from a young man who received the YFV17D yellow fever vaccine.

Many counts were recorded for this clonotype. The chain is built from TRBV6-5 and TRBJ2-1, with 11 bases lining up with TRBD2. The CDR3 is 19 amino acids. Germline V gene lookup returns CDR1 MNHEY and CDR2 SVGAGI. The V segment lost 4 bases and the J segment 4 bases; nucleotides outside the gene matches: 15. The CDR3 is CASSSLGSGRAGPYNEQFF. The CDR3 DNA sequence: TGTGCCAGCAGTTCCCTGGGTAGCGGGAGGGCCGGGCCTTACAATGAGCAGTTCTTC.

This clonotype appeared a few times. The V and J genes are TRBV27 and TRBJ2-3; D may be TRBD2 (6 bases). Trimming shortened V by 7 bases and J by 0 bases, and 17 bases separated the two germline ends. The CDR3 length is 16 residues. Germline CDR1 is MNHEY and CDR2 is SMNVEV (reference sequence). The CDR3: CASKDRAGTSTDTQYF. CDR3 DNA: TGTGCCAGCAAGGATAGGGCGGGAACTAGCACAGATACGCAGTATTTT.